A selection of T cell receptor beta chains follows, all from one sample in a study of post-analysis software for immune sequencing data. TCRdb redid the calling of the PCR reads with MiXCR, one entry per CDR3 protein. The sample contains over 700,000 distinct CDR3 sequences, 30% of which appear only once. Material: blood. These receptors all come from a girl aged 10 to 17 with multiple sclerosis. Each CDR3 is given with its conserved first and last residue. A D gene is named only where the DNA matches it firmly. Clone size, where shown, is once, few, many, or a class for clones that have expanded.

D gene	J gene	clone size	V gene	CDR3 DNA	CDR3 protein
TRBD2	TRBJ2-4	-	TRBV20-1	TGCAGTGCTAGAGATCTAGCGGGACTAGCCAAAAACATTCAGTACTTC	CSARDLAGLAKNIQYF
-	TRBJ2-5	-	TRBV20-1	TGCAGTGGTTACATCGCTGCGGAGACCCAGTACTTC	CSGYIAAETQYF
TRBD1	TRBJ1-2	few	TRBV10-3	TGTGCCATCAGTGAGCAGAAAGACAGGGGATACGGCTACACCTTC	CAISEQKDRGYGYTF
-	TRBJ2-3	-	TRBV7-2	TGTGCCAGCAGCCTGGGGGGCAGCATCACAGATACGCAGTATTTT	CASSLGGSITDTQYF
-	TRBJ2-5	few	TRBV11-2	TGTGCCAGCAGCTTAGATCGGGTCTCGGAGAGGGGGAAAGAGACCCAGTACTTC	CASSLDRVSERGKETQYF
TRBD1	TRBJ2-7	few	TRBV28	TGTGCCAGCAGTTCAGGGACAGGGGGATTCTACGAGCAGTACTTC	CASSSGTGGFYEQYF
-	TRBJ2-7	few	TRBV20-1	TGCAGTGCTAGTAGGCCGGGAACTTTCGAGCAGTACTTC	CSASRPGTFEQYF
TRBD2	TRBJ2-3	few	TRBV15	TGTGCCACCAGCACGCTAGCGGGAGGAGATACGCAGTATTTT	CATSTLAGGDTQYF
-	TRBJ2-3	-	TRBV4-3	TGCGCCAGCAGCCAAGATTCATCGGGAGTCACAGATACGCAGTATTTT	CASSQDSSGVTDTQYF
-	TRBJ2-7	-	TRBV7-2	TGTGCCAGCAGCTTAGTGGGCAGCAAGAGCTCCTACGAGCAGTACTTC	CASSLVGSKSSYEQYF
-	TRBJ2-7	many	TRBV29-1	TGCAGCGTCCTAAATCTCGGCCCAATCTCCTACGAGCAGTACTTC	CSVLNLGPISYEQYF
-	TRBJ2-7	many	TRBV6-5	TGTGCCTCTCGGACTGCGGCCTCCTACGAGCAGTACTTC	CASRTAASYEQYF
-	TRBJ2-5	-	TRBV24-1	TGTGCCACCAGTGACACCCCCGGGACCCAACAGTACTTC	CATSDTPGTQQYF
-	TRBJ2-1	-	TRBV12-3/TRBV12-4	TGTGCCAGCAGTTTAGATAGCGAATCCTACAATGAGCAGTTCTTC	CASSLDSESYNEQFF
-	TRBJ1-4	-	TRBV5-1	TGCGCCAGCAGCCGAGGGGGAGCTAATGAAAAACTGTTTTTT	CASSRGGANEKLFF
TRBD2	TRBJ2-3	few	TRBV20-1	TGCAGTGCTGGCCCTTTAGCGGGGTTCACAGATACGCAGTATTTT	CSAGPLAGFTDTQYF
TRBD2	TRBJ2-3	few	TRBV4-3	TGCGCCAGCAGCCTCCGTAGCGGGAGTTTCACAGATACGCAGTATTTT	CASSLRSGSFTDTQYF